The 10 T cell receptor beta chains given below trace back to one sample, sequenced in a study of cytomegalovirus exposure and HLA in healthy donors. Researchers ran the PCR with 60 Vbeta and 13 Jbeta primers. Using immunoSEQ multiplex PCR, the repertoire was profiled, and TCRdb retains in-frame clones only, with some absent. Among 100,000 to 120,000 clones listed, approximately 80% were seen once. Sequenced sample: PBMCs. The receptors were gathered from a woman aged 18-29 years in good health and CMV-seronegative.

This clone has a handful of counts. This chain links TRBV6-6 with TRBJ2-7; the match to TRBD2 covers 13 bases. Germline values: CDR1 MNHNY, CDR2 SVGAGI (reference sequence). Losses at the gene ends were 2 bases for V and 4 bases for J; bases not matched to a gene: 2. CDR3 length: 15 amino acids. The CDR3 nucleotides read TGTGCCAGCAGTTACGGGACTAGCGGGGAATACGAGCAGTACGTC. Its translation: CASSYGTSGEYEQYV.

There are a few counts of this clone. The chain joins TRBV6-5 to TRBJ1-1; possible D gene TRBD1, 5 bases. Germline lookup yields CDR1 MNHEY and CDR2 SVGAGI. V gave up 5 bases and J gave up 2 bases, with 15 bases separating them. The CDR3 totals 15 residues. CDR3: CASSLRGGDNTEAFF. In DNA form, the CDR3 reads TGTGCCAGCAGTCTCCGTGGGGGGGATAACACTGAAGCTTTCTTT.

J is TRBJ2-5 and V is TRBV29-1, with D uncertain. The CDR3 is made up of 11 amino acids. Trimming shortened V by 4 bases and J by 5 bases, and 8 bases separated the two germline ends. CDR1 is SQVTM and CDR2 is ANQGSEA in the germline V gene. Written as DNA, the CDR3 is TGCAGCGTTGCTATTTCTGAGACCCAGTACTTC. Its protein is CSVAISETQYF. The variable domain in full, completed from reference TRBV29-1 and TRBJ2-5, reads SAVISQKPSRDICQRGTSLTIQCQVDSQVTMMFWYRQQPGQSLTLIATANQGSEATYESGFVIDKFPISRPNLTFSTLTVSNMSPEDSSIYLCSVAISETQYFGPGTRLLVL.

V is TRBV18 and J is TRBJ1-3; TRBD1 is a possible D gene (6 bases). The CDR3 spans 17 residues. V was clipped by 3 bases and J by 0 bases, with 15 bases between them. From germline, CDR1 is KGHSH and CDR2 LQKENI. CDR3 sequence reads: CASSPRAGEDSGNTIYF. Written as DNA, the CDR3 is TGTGCCAGCTCACCTCGGGCAGGGGAAGACTCTGGAAACACCATATATTTT.

The V and J genes are TRBV18 and TRBJ1-1; D gene unclear. The CDR3 is 14 amino acids. CDR1 is KGHSH and CDR2 is LQKENI in the germline V gene. V lost 3 bases, J lost 5 bases, and 13 bases lay in between. This chain's CDR3 is CASSPLDGGTEAFF. The CDR3 DNA is TGTGCCAGCTCACCCCTAGATGGAGGGACTGAAGCTTTCTTT.

The V gene is TRBV7-8, the J gene TRBJ1-6; possibly TRBD1 for D (5 bases). Trimming left V 5 bases short and J 1 base short, with 12 bases between. Germline assignment: CDR1 SGHVS and CDR2 FQNEAQ. This CDR3 has 16 residues. CDR3 in amino acids: CASSLGGGSYNSPLHF. The DNA for the CDR3 is TGTGCCAGCAGCCTCGGGGGGGGTTCCTATAATTCACCCCTCCACTTT.

The chain recombines TRBV23-1 with TRBJ2-7; 12 bases map to TRBD1. TRBV23-1 is noted as an ORF with a role that remains uncertain. The trim removed 8 bases at V and 3 bases at J, leaving 5 bases unmatched. The CDR3 length is 14 residues. CDR3 coding DNA: TGCGCCAGCCCGGGACAGGGGGCAAACTACGAGCAGTACGTC. Its protein product is CASPGQGANYEQYV.

The V call is TRBV14, the J call TRBJ2-1, with TRBD2 matching 9 bases. The germline V gene encodes CDR1 SGHDN and CDR2 FVKESK. J lost 3 bases, V lost 0 bases, and 3 bases had no gene match. The CDR3 totals 16 residues. The DNA of the CDR3 is TGTGCCAGCAGCCAAGAATGGCGGGGGGGCTACAATGAGCAGTTCTTC. Its translation is CASSQEWRGGYNEQFF. Supplemented by reference TRBV14 and TRBJ2-1, the full variable domain reads EAGVTQFPSHSVIEKGQTVTLRCDPISGHDNLYWYRRVMGKEIKFLLHFVKESKQDESGMPNNRFLAERTGGTYSTLKVQPAELEDSGVYFCASSQEWRGGYNEQFFGPGTRLTVL.

The rearrangement joins TRBV27 to TRBJ2-3, with D possibly being TRBD1 (6 bases). Germline loops: CDR1 MNHEY, CDR2 SMNVEV (reference sequence). The germline V and J ends were trimmed by 6 bases and 3 bases, with 13 bases remaining between them. This CDR3 comprises 14 residues. CDR3 DNA sequence: TGTGCCAGCAGCTACAGGGATCTGACAGATACGCAGTATTTT. Translated: CASSYRDLTDTQYF.

The chain recombines TRBV19 with TRBJ1-1, with 7 positions matching TRBD1. The CDR3 length is 16 residues. V gave up 3 bases and J gave up 10 bases; unmatched junction bases: 17. The V gene's germline CDR1 is LNHDA and CDR2 SQIVND (reference sequence). The CDR3 nucleotides read TGTGCCAGTAGTATTGGGGCAGGGACAGATGTGTCGGGAGCTTTCTTT. Protein sequence: CASSIGAGTDVSGAFF. The whole variable domain, filled in from reference TRBV19 and TRBJ1-1, reads DGGITQSPKYLFRKEGQNVTLSCEQNLNHDAMYWYRQDPGQGLRLIYYSQIVNDFQKGDIAEGYSVSREKKESFPLTVTSAQKNPTAFYLCASSIGAGTDVSGAFFGQGTRLTVV.